In this sample, the clone carrying this T cell receptor beta chain turned up a few times. V was cut by 4 bases and J by 1 base, with 19 bases left in between. The CDR3 sequence is 16 residues long. CDR1 is SQVTM and CDR2 is ANQGSEA in the germline V gene. As to treatment: oral pan-JAK inhibitor, 5-10 mg twice daily. The data belong to a study of CD8+ T cells in alopecia areata. Extraction and reverse transcription of RNA yielded cDNA as the sequencing template. The data were produced by immunoSEQ multiplex PCR, yet TCRdb's version contains in-frame clones alone and is incomplete. The sample has 180,000 or so clones; around half are singletons.

The V and J genes are TRBV29-1 and TRBJ1-2, with a possible D match to TRBD1 (6 bases). This specimen was CD8+ T cells sorted from blood, taken at week 24, from a patient treated with tofacitinib. The origin of this receptor is a human donor with alopecia areata. The CDR3 DNA is TGCAGCGTTGGATCCGGGGGCGCGGTTATTAACTATGGCTACACCTTC. This gives the protein CSVGSGGAVINYGYTF.